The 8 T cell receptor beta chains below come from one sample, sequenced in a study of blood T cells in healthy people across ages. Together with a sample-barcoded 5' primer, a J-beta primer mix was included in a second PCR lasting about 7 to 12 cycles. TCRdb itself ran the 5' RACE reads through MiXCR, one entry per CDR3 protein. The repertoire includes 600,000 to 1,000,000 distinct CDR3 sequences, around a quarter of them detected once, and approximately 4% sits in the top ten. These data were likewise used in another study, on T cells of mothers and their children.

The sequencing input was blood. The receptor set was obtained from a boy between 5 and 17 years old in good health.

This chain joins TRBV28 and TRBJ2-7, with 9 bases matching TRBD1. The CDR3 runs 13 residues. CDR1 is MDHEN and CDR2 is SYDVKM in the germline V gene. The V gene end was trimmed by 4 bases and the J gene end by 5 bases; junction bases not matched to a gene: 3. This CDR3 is CASSWDRVHEQYF. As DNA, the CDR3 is TGTGCCAGCAGTTGGGACAGGGTCCACGAGCAGTACTTC.

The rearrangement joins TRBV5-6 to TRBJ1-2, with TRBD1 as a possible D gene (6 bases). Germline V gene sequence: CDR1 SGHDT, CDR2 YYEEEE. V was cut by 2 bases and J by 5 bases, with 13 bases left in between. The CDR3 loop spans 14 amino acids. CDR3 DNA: TGTGCCAGCAGCTTACAGGGTTTACAGTATGGCTACACCTTC. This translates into CASSLQGLQYGYTF.

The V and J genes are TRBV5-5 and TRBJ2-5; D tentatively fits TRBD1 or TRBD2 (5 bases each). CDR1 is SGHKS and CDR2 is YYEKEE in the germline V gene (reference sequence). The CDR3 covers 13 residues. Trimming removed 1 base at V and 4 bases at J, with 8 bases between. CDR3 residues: CASSLWDGETQYF. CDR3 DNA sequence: TGTGCCAGCAGCTTGTGGGACGGAGAGACCCAGTACTTC.

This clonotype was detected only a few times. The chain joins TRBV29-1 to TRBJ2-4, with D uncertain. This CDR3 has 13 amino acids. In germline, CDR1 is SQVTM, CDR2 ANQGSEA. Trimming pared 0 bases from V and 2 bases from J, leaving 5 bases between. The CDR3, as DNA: TGCAGCGTTGAAGAGGGGTCCAAAAACATTCAGTACTTC. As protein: CSVEEGSKNIQYF.

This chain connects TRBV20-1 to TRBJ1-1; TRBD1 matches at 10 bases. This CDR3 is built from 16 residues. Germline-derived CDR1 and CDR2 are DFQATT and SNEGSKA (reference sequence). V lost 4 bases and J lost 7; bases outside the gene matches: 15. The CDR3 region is CSAIRQGALQSIEAFF. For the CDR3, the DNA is TGCAGTGCTATCCGACAGGGGGCTCTCCAGTCAATTGAAGCTTTCTTT.

CDR3 in amino acids: CAPSTDTQYF. The CDR3 DNA reads TGTGCCCCAAGCACAGATACGCAGTATTTT. The genes are TRBV7-2 and TRBJ2-3; unclear D gene. There are 10 residues in the CDR3. With 11 bases removed from V and 0 bases from J, the gap between germline ends came to 3 bases. The germline V gene encodes CDR1 SGHTA and CDR2 FQGNSA. Supplemented by reference TRBV7-2 and TRBJ2-3, the full variable domain reads GAGVSQSPSNKVTEKGKDVELRCDPISGHTALYWYRQSLGQGLEFLIYFQGNSAPDKSGLPSDRFSAERTGGSVSTLTIQRTQQEDSAVYLCAPSTDTQYFGPGTRLTVL.

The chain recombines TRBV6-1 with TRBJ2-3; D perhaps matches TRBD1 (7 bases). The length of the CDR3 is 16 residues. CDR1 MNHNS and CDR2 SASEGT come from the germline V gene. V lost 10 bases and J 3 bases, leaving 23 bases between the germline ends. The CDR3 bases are TGTGCCAACCAGTGCCAAAGGGGGCGGGGTACAGATACGCAGTATTTT. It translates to CANQCQRGRGTDTQYF.

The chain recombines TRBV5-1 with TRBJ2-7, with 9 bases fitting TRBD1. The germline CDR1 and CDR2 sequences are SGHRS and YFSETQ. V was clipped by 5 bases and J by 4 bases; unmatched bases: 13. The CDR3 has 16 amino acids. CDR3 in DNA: TGCGCCAGCAGAAGGGCCGGGACAGGGACTGTTTACGAGCAGTACTTC. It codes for CASRRAGTGTVYEQYF.